The rows below give T cell receptor beta chains drawn from one sample of a study of blood T cell repertoires in COVID-19. The protocol was immunoSEQ multiplex PCR, while the TCRdb copy is restricted to in-frame clones and leaves out a portion. Of about 250,000 clones in the sample, over 75% were seen once. Sequenced sample: PBMCs or T cells enriched from blood (not recorded which). Every receptor here comes from a woman aged 35 to 49 who had been exposed to COVID-19. Each CDR3 is given with its conserved first and last residue. Fields, in order: clone size, V gene, J gene, D gene, CDR3 protein, CDR3 DNA. The D gene is left open where the match is weak. Clone size appears in some rows only: once, few, many, or a class for an expanded clone.

>-|TRBV7-6|TRBJ2-5|-
CASSSRGQGETQYF
TGTGCCAGCAGCTCGCGGGGTCAGGGTGAGACCCAGTACTTC
>few|TRBV18|TRBJ2-5|-
CASSPRAAPGETQYF
TGTGCCAGCTCACCCAGAGCAGCCCCGGGGGAGACCCAGTACTTC
>-|TRBV19|TRBJ2-1|-
CASSPRTTHNEQFF
TGTGCCAGTAGTCCACGGACTACCCACAATGAGCAGTTCTTC
>-|TRBV29-1|TRBJ2-1|TRBD2
CSVIGTSSNEQFF
TGCAGCGTCATAGGGACTAGCAGTAATGAGCAGTTCTTC
>-|TRBV18|TRBJ1-6|TRBD1
CASSGGQGPSPLHF
TGTGCCAGCTCCGGGGGACAGGGCCCCTCACCCCTCCACTTT
>-|TRBV18|TRBJ1-2|-
CASSPGGGRGYGYTF
TGTGCCAGCTCACCCGGGGGGGGCCGAGGCTATGGCTACACCTTC
>once|TRBV4-2|TRBJ2-1|-
CASSQALGKKEQFF
TGTGCCAGCAGCCAAGCTCTCGGGAAGAAAGAGCAGTTCTTC
>-|TRBV27|TRBJ2-7|TRBD1
CASRVFGQGNEQYF
TGTGCCAGCAGAGTCTTTGGACAGGGGAACGAGCAGTACTTC
>-|TRBV24-1|TRBJ2-5|TRBD1
CATSDLGGQGLETQYF
TGTGCCACCAGTGATTTGGGCGGACAGGGGCTCGAGACCCAGTACTTC
>-|TRBV29-1|TRBJ2-2|-
CSVEDWELGGELFF
TGCAGCGTTGAAGATTGGGAGCTGGGCGGGGAGCTGTTTTTT
>-|TRBV7-2|TRBJ2-5|TRBD2
CASSLDGVAGAYQETQYF
TGTGCCAGCAGCTTAGATGGGGTAGCGGGGGCGTACCAAGAGACCCAGTACTTC
>-|TRBV18|TRBJ1-1|-
CASSPQDRGAFF
TGTGCCAGCTCACCTCAGGACCGGGGAGCTTTCTTT
>-|TRBV2|TRBJ2-1|-
CASSERGRNNEQFF
TGTGCCAGCAGCGAACGGGGGAGAAACAATGAGCAGTTCTTC
>-|TRBV7-9|TRBJ1-5|-
CASSLAGGVPQHF
TGTGCCAGCAGCTTAGCGGGAGGAGTGCCCCAGCATTTT
>-|TRBV7-3|TRBJ1-1|TRBD1
CASSLGQGTEAFF
TGTGCCAGCAGCCTAGGACAGGGCACTGAAGCTTTCTTT
>-|TRBV12-3/TRBV12-4|TRBJ1-5|-
CATSGEGSQPQHF
TGTGCCACCTCTGGGGAAGGGAGCCAGCCCCAGCATTTT
>few|TRBV9|TRBJ2-5|-
CASSGKWGQNQETQYF
TGTGCCAGCAGCGGCAAGTGGGGGCAGAACCAAGAGACCCAGTACTTC
>-|TRBV3-1/TRBV3-2|TRBJ1-3|-
CASSPTAGNTIYF
TGTGCCAGCAGTCCGACAGCTGGAAACACCATATATTTT
>-|TRBV10-2|TRBJ2-2|-
CASDKLNTGELFF
TGCGCCAGCGACAAATTAAACACCGGGGAGCTGTTTTTT
>-|TRBV7-2|TRBJ1-2|-
CASSSGQSVGYGYTF
TGTGCCAGCAGCTCCGGACAGTCTGTTGGTTACGGCTACACCTTC
>-|TRBV5-6|TRBJ1-1|TRBD1
CASSMTGGEAFF
TGTGCCAGCAGCATGACAGGGGGCGAAGCTTTCTTT
>-|TRBV27|TRBJ2-5|TRBD2
CASSLSWGSGETQYF
TGTGCCAGCAGTTTATCGTGGGGTAGCGGGGAGACCCAGTACTTC